This T cell receptor beta chain was identified during a study of early T cells in non-severe SARS-CoV-2 infection (dated by TCRdb to about 2021). Notes on the research overall: Because TCR sequencing relied on bulk RNA taken from unsorted whole blood, pairing of alpha and beta chains was not possible. Findings and caveats that apply to the study as a whole: Matching against VDJdb was skewed toward anti-spike CD8 responses, likely underestimated virus-specific expansions, and missed private and CD4 specificities.

Many counts were recorded for this clonotype. Its binding antigen is unknown. No much larger clone is present one base from it, and per-base qualities are unavailable. The library was prepared using 5' RACE. These reads were obtained on a NextSeq 500. Unique molecular identifiers were attached to individual cDNA molecules in the TCR library protocol so that sequencing error and PCR bias could be corrected. TCR alpha and beta chains were both sequenced, and the abundances of alpha and beta sequences in each sample were closely correlated with each other. In the source study's methods: Decombinator V4 was used to perform V gene, J gene and CDR3 annotation of TCR sequences. TCRs were defined as expanded if a significant change between any two time points was detected under a Poisson model with p below 0.0001. TCR abundances were normalised to the total number of TCRs sequenced per sample and were expressed as counts per million. MAIT TCRs were defined by TRAV1-2 paired with TRAJ12, TRAJ20 or TRAJ33, and iNKT TCRs by TRAV10 paired with TRAJ18. VDJdb, accessed 1 November 2021, was searched for CMV, EBV and SARS-CoV-2 annotated TCRs, excluding TCRs annotated for multiple antigens. TCRdb itself trimmed the public reads at Q25 with fastp, ran MiXCR and retained productive beta chains. Under each unique CDR3 protein, matching rows form one entry showing the most common genes and DNA. The V and J calls and clone size are TCRdb's, not the authors'. Across this sample there are 25,000 to 40,000 distinct CDR3 sequences, with roughly 4.5% seen only once. 7.9% of the sample rests with the top ten.

This was a case-control study nested in a cohort of healthcare workers in London, UK, who had nasopharyngeal swab PCR tests and blood samples taken every week. Healthcare workers were enrolled in the week of the UK lockdown, from 23 to 31 March 2020, and were followed every week for up to roughly 16 weeks. From the cysteine through the phenylalanine, the CDR3 covers 15 amino acids. The retained sequence is limited to the CDR3, 45 bases, with the frame set at the first base. V gives up 0 bases and J gives up 1 base, and the segment between their germline ends measures 7 bases. Per the germline V gene, SGHVS is the CDR1 and FQNEAQ is the CDR2.

The chain is assembled from TRBV7-8 and TRBJ1-5; a tentative D match to TRBD1 spans 5 bases. Material: whole blood. The TCR was taken from an adult who was a healthcare worker with PCR-confirmed SARS-CoV-2 infection or an uninfected control (not recorded which). For the CDR3, the sequence is CASSLAWDSNQPQHF. The DNA is TGTGCCAGCAGCTTAGCCTGGGACAGCAATCAGCCCCAGCATTTT.